The next 31 T cell receptor beta chains were all read from a single sample in a study of OX40 agonist ivuxolimab in advanced cancers. Sequencing was performed with immunoSEQ multiplex PCR; in TCRdb, only in-frame clones are kept and a portion is missing. The data show some 99,000 clones, approximately 80% seen once. The source was CD4+ or CD8+ T cells sorted from blood, collected in a trial of the OX40 agonist ivuxolimab. These receptors were collected from an adult with an advanced solid tumor such as melanoma, head and neck, liver or kidney cancer.

V is TRBV7-8 and J is TRBJ1-4, with TRBD1 matching 7 bases. Per germline, CDR1 SGHVS and CDR2 FQNEAQ. With 6 bases clipped from V and 8 bases from J, the junction kept 6 bases outside the gene matches. The CDR3 spans 13 residues. CDR3 coding DNA: TGTGCCAGCAGAAGACAGGGCAACGAAAAACTGTTTTTT. This sequence encodes CASRRQGNEKLFF.

In its sample, this clone was seen once. The rearrangement uses TRBV7-9 and TRBJ2-1; D is uncertain. Germline loops: CDR1 SEHNR, CDR2 FQNEAQ (reference sequence). This CDR3 region has 15 residues. V was shortened by 1 base and J by 0 bases, with 7 bases between the two germline ends. This CDR3 reads CASSLGWDSYNEQFF. CDR3 DNA: TGTGCCAGCAGCTTAGGGTGGGACTCCTACAATGAGCAGTTCTTC.

The CDR3 DNA reads as TGTGCCAGCAGCTTAAACGGGAGGGGAACCTACGAGCAGTACTTC. It yields the protein CASSLNGRGTYEQYF. The chain has TRBV11-2 and TRBJ2-7; TRBD2 matches at 8 bases. This CDR3 region has 15 residues. Germline trimming cut 2 bases from V and 2 bases from J; bases unmatched to any gene: 5. Germline loops: CDR1 SGHAT, CDR2 FQNNGV.

The rearrangement links TRBV7-3 to TRBJ2-3, with a weak D call TRBD1 (6 bases). The CDR3 has 14 amino acids. V shed 3 bases and J shed 0 bases, with 7 bases lying between them. The germline gives CDR1 SGHTA, CDR2 FQGTGA. The CDR3 loop is CASSFQGSTDTQYF. The CDR3 DNA reads TGTGCCAGCAGCTTTCAGGGGAGCACAGATACGCAGTATTTT.

The chain couples TRBV5-1 to TRBJ2-7; TRBD1 matches 8 bases. This CDR3 has 14 residues. V shed 4 bases, J shed 3 bases, and the junction held 6 bases outside the gene matches. The germline V gene encodes CDR1 SGHRS and CDR2 YFSETQ. CDR3 in amino acids: CASSKTGADYEQYF. The CDR3 nucleotides are TGCGCCAGCAGCAAGACAGGGGCCGACTACGAGCAGTACTTC.

J is TRBJ2-7 and V is TRBV28; 9 bases are a match to TRBD1. Germline V gene data show CDR1 as MDHEN and CDR2 as SYDVKM. The CDR3 is 15 residues long. With 2 bases clipped from V and 6 bases from J, the junction kept 8 bases outside the gene matches. The CDR3 sequence is CASSLTGTGSGEQYF. The CDR3, as DNA: TGTGCCAGCAGTTTAACCGGGACAGGGTCTGGCGAGCAGTACTTC.

The chain couples TRBV19 to TRBJ2-3, with 8 bases fitting TRBD1. The germline V gene has CDR1 LNHDA and CDR2 SQIVND (reference sequence). The CDR3 extends over 15 amino acids. J lost 6 bases, V lost 3 bases, and 8 bases had no gene match. The CDR3 spells CASSIVQGAVDTQYF. The CDR3 region has the DNA TGTGCCAGTAGTATTGTTCAGGGGGCGGTGGATACGCAGTATTTT. The variable domain in full, completed from reference TRBV19 and TRBJ2-3, reads DGGITQSPKYLFRKEGQNVTLSCEQNLNHDAMYWYRQDPGQGLRLIYYSQIVNDFQKGDIAEGYSVSREKKESFPLTVTSAQKNPTAFYLCASSIVQGAVDTQYFGPGTRLTVL.

This clone was counted between two and nine times. V usage is TRBV7-3 and J usage is TRBJ2-5; no definite D call. This CDR3 region has 14 residues. CDR1 and CDR2 from the germline V gene are SGHTA and FQGTGA. V lost 5 bases and J lost 4, with 14 bases in between. This chain's CDR3 is CASSPSGSRETQYF. Here the CDR3 DNA reads TGTGCCAGCAGCCCCAGTGGTAGTAGAGAGACCCAGTACTTC.

J is TRBJ2-1 and V is TRBV15, with 11 bases matching TRBD1. This CDR3 contains 14 residues. With V trimmed by 6 bases and J by 2 bases, 0 bases remained unmatched. In germline, CDR1 is LNHNV, CDR2 YYDKDF (reference sequence). CDR3 in DNA: TGTGCCACCAGGGACAGGGGGCCCTACAATGAGCAGTTCTTC. Translated, it gives CATRDRGPYNEQFF.

This chain joins TRBV7-2 and TRBJ1-3, with no clear D. The V end was cut by 3 bases, the J end by 11 bases, with 17 bases between. Germline CDR1 is SGHTA and CDR2 is FQGNSA. This CDR3 spans 14 amino acids. The CDR3 sequence is CASSFLGSGLSIYF. The CDR3 nucleotides are TGTGCCAGCAGCTTTCTTGGGTCGGGCCTCTCCATATATTTT. Full variable domain (rest looked up from reference TRBV7-2 and TRBJ1-3): GAGVSQSPSNKVTEKGKDVELRCDPISGHTALYWYRQSLGQGLEFLIYFQGNSAPDKSGLPSDRFSAERTGGSVSTLTIQRTQQEDSAVYLCASSFLGSGLSIYFGEGSWLTVV.

The gene calls are TRBV28 and TRBJ2-5, with 10 bases fitting TRBD1. The CDR3 is 14 amino acids. Per germline, CDR1 MDHEN and CDR2 SYDVKM. V trimming: 6 bases; J trimming: 2 bases; junction bases outside the gene matches: 3. DNA of the CDR3: TGTGCCAGCAGGACAGGGGGCCCTCAAGAGACCCAGTACTTC. Amino acid sequence: CASRTGGPQETQYF.

This chain joins TRBV29-1 and TRBJ2-5; no definite D call. This CDR3 spans 11 amino acids. Per the germline V gene, CDR1 is SQVTM and CDR2 is ANQGSEA. Trimming removed 3 bases at V and 6 bases at J, with 8 bases between. CDR3 loop: CSVEPEKTQYF. The CDR3 DNA is TGCAGCGTTGAGCCCGAGAAGACCCAGTACTTC.

In DNA, the CDR3 is TGTGCCAGCAGCTTAAACGGTGAGCAGTTCTTC. Amino acids: CASSLNGEQFF. The V call is TRBV7-2, the J call TRBJ2-1, with D unclear. Germline-derived CDR1 and CDR2 are SGHTA and FQGNSA. The length of the CDR3 is 11 residues. Deletions cut 2 bases from V and 9 bases from J, with 5 bases between. Full variable domain (remainder filled in from reference TRBV7-2 and TRBJ2-1): GAGVSQSPSNKVTEKGKDVELRCDPISGHTALYWYRQSLGQGLEFLIYFQGNSAPDKSGLPSDRFSAERTGGSVSTLTIQRTQQEDSAVYLCASSLNGEQFFGPGTRLTVL.

The rearrangement uses TRBV20-1 and TRBJ1-1; TRBD1 matches 7 bases. The trim removed 6 bases at V and 5 bases at J, leaving 3 bases unmatched. Germline assignment: CDR1 DFQATT and CDR2 SNEGSKA (reference sequence). CDR3 size: 11 residues. This CDR3 is CSATGWTEAFF. CDR3 coding DNA: TGCAGTGCGACAGGGTGGACTGAAGCTTTCTTT.

The chain uses TRBV4-3 and TRBJ2-7; TRBD2 agrees at 12 bases. CDR3 length: 15 residues. CDR1 LGHNA and CDR2 YSLEER come from the germline V gene. With 4 bases clipped from V and 3 bases from J, the junction kept 4 bases outside the gene matches. In DNA form, the CDR3 reads TGCGCCAGCAGCCCTCTAGCGGGAGGGGGCTACGAGCAGTACTTC. The encoded protein is CASSPLAGGGYEQYF.

The V call is TRBV6-5, the J call TRBJ1-5; D uncertain. The germline V gene has CDR1 MNHEY and CDR2 SVGAGI. Trimming shortened V by 6 bases and J by 9 bases, and 15 bases separated the two germline ends. The CDR3 runs 13 residues. The CDR3 region is CASSTYRWSPQHF. The DNA for the CDR3 is TGTGCCAGCAGCACCTATCGGTGGTCGCCCCAGCATTTT.

This chain uses TRBV27 with TRBJ1-2; TRBD1 matches 8 bases. The germline V gene encodes CDR1 MNHEY and CDR2 SMNVEV (reference sequence). The CDR3 consists of 18 residues. The V and J ends lost 3 bases and 2 bases, in that order; junction bases with no gene match: 14. DNA of the CDR3: TGTGCCAGCAGTTTTCTATCCAGGACAGGGAGGGCAAACTATGGCTACACCTTC. Amino acid sequence: CASSFLSRTGRANYGYTF.

The J gene is TRBJ1-5, the V gene TRBV29-1; D remains unclear. Germline CDR1 is SQVTM and CDR2 is ANQGSEA. This CDR3 contains 12 residues. The V and J ends lost 5 bases and 6 bases respectively, with 11 bases between them. CDR3 bases: TGCAGCGTTACGGTCGGGAGTCAGCCCCAGCATTTT. Protein: CSVTVGSQPQHF.

The chain joins TRBV18 to TRBJ2-2, with D unclear. V shed 2 bases and J shed 2 bases, with 6 bases lying between them. The CDR3 runs 14 residues. Germline lookup yields CDR1 KGHSH and CDR2 LQKENI. CDR3 DNA sequence: TGTGCCAGCTCACCAGGGATTAACACCGGGGAGCTGTTTTTT. Residues: CASSPGINTGELFF. The full variable domain, its missing parts supplied by reference TRBV18 and TRBJ2-2, is NAGVMQNPRHLVRRRGQEARLRCSPMKGHSHVYWYRQLPEEGLKFMVYLQKENIIDESGMPKERFSAEFPKEGPSILRIQQVVRGDSAAYFCASSPGINTGELFFGEGSRLTVL.

The chain recombines TRBV13 with TRBJ2-3, with TRBD1 identical over 8 bases. From germline, CDR1 is PRHDT and CDR2 FYEKMQ (reference sequence). This CDR3 has 15 residues. The ends lost 1 base at V and 3 bases at J; junction bases unmatched: 3. The CDR3 DNA is TGTGCCAGCAGCTTAGCAGGGGGCATGACAGATACGCAGTATTTT. Translating gives CASSLAGGMTDTQYF.

This clone was detected only a few times. The chain combines TRBV21-1 with TRBJ2-7; TRBD2 was called by the table and not checked on the DNA. TRBV21-1 is listed as a pseudogene. The CDR3 totals 18 residues. The CDR3: CASSKVRGSPILRYEQYF. The CDR3 DNA reads TGTGCCAGCAGCAAGGTCCGCGGGAGCCCCATTTTAAGATACGAGCAGTACTTC.

J is TRBJ2-5 and V is TRBV30, with TRBD2 matching 12 bases. Germline V lookup: CDR1 GTSNPN, CDR2 SVGIG (reference sequence). The CDR3 extends over 16 amino acids. V lost 2 bases and J lost 4; bases outside the gene matches: 8. CDR3 protein: CAWSSSGRAWLETQYF. CDR3 coding DNA: TGTGCCTGGAGTTCTAGCGGGAGGGCCTGGTTAGAGACCCAGTACTTC.

The chain joins TRBV7-2 to TRBJ2-7; unclear D gene. In germline, CDR1 is SGHTA, CDR2 FQGNSA. Trimming left V 0 bases short and J 0 bases short, with 9 bases between. This CDR3 has 15 amino acids. In DNA form, the CDR3 reads TGTGCCAGCAGCTTAGCTCGAGGAGTCTCCTACGAGCAGTACTTC. Encoded protein: CASSLARGVSYEQYF.

This rearrangement joins TRBV7-3 to TRBJ1-5, with 9 nucleotides matching TRBD1. The germline gives CDR1 SGHTA, CDR2 FQGTGA. The CDR3 has 18 residues. J gave up 0 bases and V 5 bases, and 11 bases lay outside the gene matches. The CDR3 DNA reads TGTGCCAGCAGCCCCCGGGGTGACAGGGGGTATAGCAATCAGCCCCAGCATTTT. The encoded protein is CASSPRGDRGYSNQPQHF.

V gene TRBV6-5 combines with J gene TRBJ1-1; D gene ambiguous. The CDR3 spans 11 residues. Looked up from germline, CDR1 is MNHEY and CDR2 is SVGAGI. With 5 bases removed from V and 4 bases from J, the gap between germline ends came to 5 bases. The CDR3 sequence is CASSRATEAFF. The CDR3 DNA sequence: TGTGCCAGCAGTCGCGCCACTGAAGCTTTCTTT.

This clone was found a few times. The V and J genes are TRBV18 and TRBJ2-1; 12 nucleotides line up with TRBD2. Germline CDR1 is KGHSH and CDR2 is LQKENI. CDR3 size: 17 residues. The trim removed 5 bases at V and 2 bases at J, leaving 7 bases unmatched. CDR3 region: CASSSTLAGGTYNEQFF. The DNA of the CDR3 is TGTGCCAGCTCATCAACACTAGCGGGGGGAACCTACAATGAGCAGTTCTTC.

CDR3 sequence reads: CATSIRTGITDTQYF. The CDR3 coding sequence is TGTGCCACCAGCATTAGGACAGGGATTACAGATACGCAGTATTTT. The chain recombines TRBV15 with TRBJ2-3; 8 bases align to TRBD1. This CDR3 region has 15 residues. In germline, CDR1 is LNHNV, CDR2 YYDKDF (reference sequence). V lost 4 bases and J lost 3; bases outside the gene matches: 6.

This clone was seen once. The chain is built from TRBV27 and TRBJ1-5, with 7 bases that match TRBD1. Trimming at V came to 3 bases and at J to 7 bases, leaving 6 bases not matched to a gene. CDR1 is MNHEY and CDR2 is SMNVEV in the germline V gene (reference sequence). CDR3 length: 14 amino acids. This CDR3 reads CASSFRQGGQPQHF. DNA of the CDR3: TGTGCCAGCAGTTTCCGACAGGGCGGACAGCCCCAGCATTTT.

Here the CDR3 DNA reads TGCGCCAGCAGCTCTGGAGTTAACACCGGGGAGCTGTTTTTT. Its protein product is CASSSGVNTGELFF. The chain carries TRBV5-1 and TRBJ2-2; D remains ambiguous. The V end was cut by 3 bases, the J end by 2 bases, with 8 bases between. Germline V gene lookup returns CDR1 SGHRS and CDR2 YFSETQ. This CDR3 is 14 amino acids long.

To note about this clone: One end of the junction fails to match germline, which may point to a read error. The CDR3 region is CARIRGVVNKSGQRPDF. CDR3 nucleotide sequence: TGTGCCAGAATCCGAGGAGTGGTGAACAAGTCGGGCCAACGTCCTGATTTC. This chain uses TRBV5-3 with TRBJ2-6; D gene unclear. TRBV5-3 is assigned to the ORF class and has an uncertain function. The CDR3 is 17 amino acids.

The chain carries TRBV7-2 and TRBJ2-3; 8 bases match TRBD2. CDR1 and CDR2 (germline): SGHTA, FQGNSA. The CDR3 has 15 residues. The ends lost 9 bases at V and 1 base at J; junction bases unmatched: 9. The CDR3, as DNA: TGTGCCAGTACGCAACGGCGGGGGGGCACAGATACGCAGTATTTT. It yields the protein CASTQRRGGTDTQYF.